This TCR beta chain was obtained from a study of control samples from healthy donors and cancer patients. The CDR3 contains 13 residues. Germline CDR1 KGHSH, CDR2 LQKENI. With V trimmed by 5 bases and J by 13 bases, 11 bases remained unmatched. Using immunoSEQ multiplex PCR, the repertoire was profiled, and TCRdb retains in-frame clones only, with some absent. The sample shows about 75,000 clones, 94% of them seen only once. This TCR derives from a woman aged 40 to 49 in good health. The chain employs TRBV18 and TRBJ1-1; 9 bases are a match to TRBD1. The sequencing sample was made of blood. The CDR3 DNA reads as TGTGCCAGCTCAAAAGGGACAGGGACTTCTGATTTCTTT. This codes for CASSKGTGTSDFF. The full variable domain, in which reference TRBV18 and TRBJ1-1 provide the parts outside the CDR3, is NAGVMQNPRHLVRRRGQEARLRCSPMKGHSHVYWYRQLPEEGLKFMVYLQKENIIDESGMPKERFSAEFPKEGPSILRIQQVVRGDSAAYFCASSKGTGTSDFFGQGTRLTVV.